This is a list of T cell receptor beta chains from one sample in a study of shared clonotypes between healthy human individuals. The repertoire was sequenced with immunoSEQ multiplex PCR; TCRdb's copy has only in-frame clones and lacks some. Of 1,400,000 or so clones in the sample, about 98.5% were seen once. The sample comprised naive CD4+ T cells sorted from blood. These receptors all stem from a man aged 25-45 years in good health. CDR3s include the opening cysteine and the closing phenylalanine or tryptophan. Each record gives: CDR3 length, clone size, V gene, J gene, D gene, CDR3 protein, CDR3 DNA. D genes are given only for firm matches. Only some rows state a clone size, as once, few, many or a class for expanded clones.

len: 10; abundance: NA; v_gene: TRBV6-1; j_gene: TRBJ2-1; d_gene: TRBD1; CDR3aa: CASSHRGQFF; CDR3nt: TGTGCCAGCAGTCACAGGGGACAGTTCTTC
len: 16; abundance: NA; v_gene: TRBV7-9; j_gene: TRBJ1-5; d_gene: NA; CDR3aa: CASSLARSGWNQPQHF; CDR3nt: TGTGCCAGCAGCTTAGCGAGGTCAGGGTGGAATCAGCCCCAGCATTTT
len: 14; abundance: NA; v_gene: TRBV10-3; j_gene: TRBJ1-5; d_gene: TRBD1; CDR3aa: CAISEDRGSQPQHF; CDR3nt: TGTGCCATCAGTGAGGACAGGGGATCTCAGCCCCAGCATTTT
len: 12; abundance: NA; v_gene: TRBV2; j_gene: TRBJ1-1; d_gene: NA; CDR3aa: CASMKENTEAFF; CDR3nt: TGTGCCAGCATGAAAGAGAACACTGAAGCTTTCTTT
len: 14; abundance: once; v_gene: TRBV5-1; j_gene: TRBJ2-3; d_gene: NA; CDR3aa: CASSMSGSTDTQYF; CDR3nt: TGCGCCAGCAGTATGAGCGGTAGCACAGATACGCAGTATTTT
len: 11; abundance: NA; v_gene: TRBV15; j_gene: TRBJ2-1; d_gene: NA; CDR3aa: CATRRQVEQFF; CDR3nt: TGTGCCACCAGAAGACAGGTGGAGCAGTTCTTC
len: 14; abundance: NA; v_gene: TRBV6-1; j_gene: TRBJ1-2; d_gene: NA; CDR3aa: CASSEGSPIYGYTF; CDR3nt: TGTGCCAGCAGTGAGGGCAGTCCCATCTATGGCTACACCTTC
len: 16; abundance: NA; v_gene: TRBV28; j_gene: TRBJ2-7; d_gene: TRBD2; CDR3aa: CASTPEVGLAGKEQYF; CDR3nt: TGTGCCAGCACCCCGGAGGTGGGACTAGCGGGCAAAGAGCAGTACTTC
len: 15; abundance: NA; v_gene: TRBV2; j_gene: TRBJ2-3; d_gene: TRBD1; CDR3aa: CASSEDRVVIDTQYF; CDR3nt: TGTGCCAGCAGTGAGGACAGGGTAGTGATAGATACGCAGTATTTT
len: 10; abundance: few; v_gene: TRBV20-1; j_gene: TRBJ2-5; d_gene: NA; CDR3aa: CSASKETQYF; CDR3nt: TGCAGTGCTAGTAAAGAGACCCAGTACTTC
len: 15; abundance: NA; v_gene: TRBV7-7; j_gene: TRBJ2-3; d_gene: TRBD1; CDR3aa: CASSLGTGGSDTQYF; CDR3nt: TGTGCTAGCAGCTTAGGGACAGGGGGATCAGATACGCAGTATTTT
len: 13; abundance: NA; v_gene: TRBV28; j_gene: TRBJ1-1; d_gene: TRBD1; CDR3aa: CASTVFRQGEAFF; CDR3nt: TGTGCCAGCACCGTATTCAGACAGGGGGAAGCTTTCTTT
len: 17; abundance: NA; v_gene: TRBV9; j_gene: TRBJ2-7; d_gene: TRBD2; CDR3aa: CASSVSPGLAGSYEQYF; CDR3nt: TGTGCCAGCAGCGTCTCACCGGGACTAGCGGGATCCTACGAGCAGTACTTC
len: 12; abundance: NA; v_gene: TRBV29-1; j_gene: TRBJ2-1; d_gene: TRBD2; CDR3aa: CSAGLAHNEQFF; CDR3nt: TGCAGCGCGGGACTAGCGCACAATGAGCAGTTCTTC
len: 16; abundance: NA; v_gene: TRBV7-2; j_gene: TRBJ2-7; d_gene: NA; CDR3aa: CASSLELSGPIYEQYF; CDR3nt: TGTGCCAGCAGCTTAGAGCTTAGCGGACCCATCTACGAGCAGTACTTC
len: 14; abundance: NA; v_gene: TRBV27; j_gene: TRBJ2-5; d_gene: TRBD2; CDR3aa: CASCRLAGIETQYF; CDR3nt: TGTGCCAGCTGCAGATTAGCGGGAATAGAGACCCAGTACTTC
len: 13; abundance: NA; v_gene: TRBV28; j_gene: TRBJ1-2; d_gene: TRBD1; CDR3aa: CASSATGGNGYTF; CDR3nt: TGTGCCAGCAGTGCCACAGGGGGCAATGGCTACACCTTC
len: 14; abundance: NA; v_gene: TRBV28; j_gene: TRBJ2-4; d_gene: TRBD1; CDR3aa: CASIPQGVKNIQYF; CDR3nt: TGTGCCAGCATTCCACAGGGGGTCAAAAACATTCAGTACTTC
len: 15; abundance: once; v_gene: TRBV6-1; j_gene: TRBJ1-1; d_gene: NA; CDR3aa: CASSEAGPYDTEAFF; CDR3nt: TGTGCCAGCAGTGAAGCGGGCCCCTATGACACTGAAGCTTTCTTT
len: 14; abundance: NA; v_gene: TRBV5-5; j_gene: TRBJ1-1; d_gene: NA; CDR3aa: CASSLGSAFSEAFF; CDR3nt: TGTGCCAGCAGCTTGGGCAGCGCCTTCTCTGAAGCTTTCTTT
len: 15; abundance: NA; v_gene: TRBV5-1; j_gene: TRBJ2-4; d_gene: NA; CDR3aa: CASSRDIINGNIQYF; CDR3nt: TGCGCCAGCAGCCGGGACATTATAAACGGGAACATTCAGTACTTC
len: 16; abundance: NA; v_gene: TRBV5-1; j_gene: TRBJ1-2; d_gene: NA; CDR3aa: CASSLDPPAGAYGYTF; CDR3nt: TGCGCCAGCAGCTTGGACCCACCCGCAGGGGCCTATGGCTACACCTTC
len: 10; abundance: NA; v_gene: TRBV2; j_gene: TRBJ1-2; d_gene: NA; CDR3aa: CATTGDGYTF; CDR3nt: TGTGCCACAACAGGAGATGGCTACACCTTC
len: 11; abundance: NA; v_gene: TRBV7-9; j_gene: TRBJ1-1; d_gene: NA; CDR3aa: CASFPGTEAFF; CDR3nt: TGTGCCAGCTTTCCCGGTACTGAAGCTTTCTTT
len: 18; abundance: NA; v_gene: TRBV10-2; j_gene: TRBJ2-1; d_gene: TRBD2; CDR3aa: CASSVERLAGKFYNEQFF; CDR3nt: TGCGCCAGCAGTGTTGAAAGACTAGCGGGGAAGTTCTACAATGAGCAGTTCTTC
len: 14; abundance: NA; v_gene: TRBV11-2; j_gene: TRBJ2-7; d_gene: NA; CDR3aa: CASSSLRTPYEQYF; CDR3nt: TGTGCCAGCAGCTCCCTCCGGACTCCCTACGAGCAGTACTTC
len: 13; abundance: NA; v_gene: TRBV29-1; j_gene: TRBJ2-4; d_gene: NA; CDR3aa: CSVRGRARNIQYF; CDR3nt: TGCAGCGTGAGAGGTAGGGCCAGAAACATTCAGTACTTC
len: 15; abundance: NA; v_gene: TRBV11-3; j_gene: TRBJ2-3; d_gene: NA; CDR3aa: CASSFGQTSTDTQYF; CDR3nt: TGTGCCAGCAGCTTTGGACAGACTAGCACAGATACGCAGTATTTT
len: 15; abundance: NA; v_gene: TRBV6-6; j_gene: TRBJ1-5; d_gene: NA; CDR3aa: CASSYSGGGAQPQHF; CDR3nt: TGTGCCAGCAGTTACTCGGGGGGTGGGGCCCAGCCCCAGCATTTT
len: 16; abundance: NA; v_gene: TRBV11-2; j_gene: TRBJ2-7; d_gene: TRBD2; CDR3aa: CASSPRAGGSPYEQYF; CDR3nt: TGTGCCAGCAGCCCCCGAGCGGGCGGGAGTCCATACGAGCAGTACTTC
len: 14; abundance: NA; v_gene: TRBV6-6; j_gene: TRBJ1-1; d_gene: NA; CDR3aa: CASSYSTGNTEAFF; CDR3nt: TGTGCCAGCAGTTACTCGACCGGGAACACTGAAGCTTTCTTT
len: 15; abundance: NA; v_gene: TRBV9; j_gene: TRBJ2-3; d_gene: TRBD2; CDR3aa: CASSAAGGLTDTQYF; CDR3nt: TGTGCCAGCAGCGCAGCGGGAGGGCTCACAGATACGCAGTATTTT
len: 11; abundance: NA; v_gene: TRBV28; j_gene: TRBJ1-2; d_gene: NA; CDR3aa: CASSLTDGYTF; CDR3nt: TGTGCCAGCAGTTTAACCGATGGCTACACCTTC
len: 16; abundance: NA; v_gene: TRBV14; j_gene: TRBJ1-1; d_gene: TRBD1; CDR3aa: CASSQATGGRDTEAFF; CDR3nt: TGTGCCAGCAGCCAAGCCACAGGGGGCAGGGACACTGAAGCTTTCTTT
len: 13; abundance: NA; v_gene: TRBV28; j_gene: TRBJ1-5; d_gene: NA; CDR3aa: CASREGGLQPQHF; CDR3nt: TGTGCCAGCAGAGAGGGAGGACTTCAGCCCCAGCATTTT
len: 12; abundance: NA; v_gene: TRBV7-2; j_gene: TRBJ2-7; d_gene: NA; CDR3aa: CASSLSAYEQYF; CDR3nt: TGTGCCAGCAGCTTATCCGCCTACGAGCAGTACTTC
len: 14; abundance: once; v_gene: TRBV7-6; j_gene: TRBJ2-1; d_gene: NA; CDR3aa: CASSPRPFYNEQFF; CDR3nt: TGTGCCAGCAGCCCCCGGCCATTCTACAATGAGCAGTTCTTC
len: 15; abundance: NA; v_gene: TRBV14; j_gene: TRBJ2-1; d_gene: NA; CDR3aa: CASSLRTGRYNEQFF; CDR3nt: TGTGCCAGCAGCCTCAGGACTGGTCGGTACAATGAGCAGTTCTTC